This is a list of T cell receptor beta chains from one sample in a study of T cell changes during pregnancy in multiple sclerosis. The data were produced by immunoSEQ multiplex PCR, yet TCRdb's version contains in-frame clones alone and is incomplete. This sample has approximately 47,000 clones; about 90% occur once, and the top ten carry less than 2%. The sequenced sample was peripheral blood, obtained in the first trimester of pregnancy. Receptors were obtained from a female donor with multiple sclerosis, enrolled in a pregnancy study. Both conserved end residues are part of each CDR3. The D gene is left open where the match is weak. Clone sizes are given selectively: once, few, many, or a class where the clone is expanded.

DNA,CDR3,V,size,D,J
TGTGCCAGCAGTCCCTCGGGTAGGAGGATTAGGGCTTTCTTT,CASSPSGRRIRAFF,TRBV28,NA,NA,TRBJ1-1
TGTGCCAGCAGAGATCTAAAAGGGACTAGCGGGGGGACTTTCACAGATACGCAGTATTTT,CASRDLKGTSGGTFTDTQYF,TRBV28,once,TRBD2,TRBJ2-3
TGTGCCAGCAGCTCCCCCCTGGGGCGCGGTAATGGGGAGCTGTTTTTT,CASSSPLGRGNGELFF,TRBV11-1,NA,NA,TRBJ2-2
TGCGCCAGCAGCCAAGGGCCGCGGGGGACTAGCGAGGTTCTAATTGCCGGGGAGCTGTTTTTT,CASSQGPRGTSEVLIAGELFF,TRBV4-3,NA,TRBD2,TRBJ2-2
TGTGCCAGCGGGGACAGGGGCACAGATACGCAGTATTTT,CASGDRGTDTQYF,TRBV11-3,NA,TRBD1,TRBJ2-3
TGTGCCAGCAGCTTAGGGGGCCCGGAGACCCAGTACTTC,CASSLGGPETQYF,TRBV7-2,NA,NA,TRBJ2-5
TGTGCCAGCAGCCCTATATTGGCCAGGGGGAGCTCCTATAATTCACCCCTCCACTTT,CASSPILARGSSYNSPLHF,TRBV5-5,NA,TRBD1,TRBJ1-6
TGTGCCAGCAGCCAATCTGGTCCCCAGCGGTACTTC,CASSQSGPQRYF,TRBV16,once,NA,TRBJ2-7
TGTGCCAGCAGCTTAGGGACAGGGACTAACTATGGCTACACCTTC,CASSLGTGTNYGYTF,TRBV7-9,NA,TRBD1,TRBJ1-2
TGTGCCAGCAGCCCGGACAGGGGGCTAGAATTCTATGGCTACACCTTC,CASSPDRGLEFYGYTF,TRBV7-8,NA,TRBD1,TRBJ1-2
TGTGCCAGCAGTTTATGGGGGACAGGGGGTGACTATGGCTACACCTTC,CASSLWGTGGDYGYTF,TRBV28,NA,TRBD1,TRBJ1-2